The clone carrying this T cell receptor (beta chain) was picked up one time. Its target is unknown. At one end the junction does not follow the germline gene, possibly because of a read error. The sample originates from a study of T cell repertoires in cytomegalovirus infection. Across the study: It was recently identified HLA-C-restricted and well-studied HLA-B-restricted CMV epitopes that the study used. Indications came from public TCR beta signatures; they pointed to CMV infection and to a matching HLA type.

The CDR3 has 15 amino acids. TCRdb re-derived calls from the reads in MiXCR, one entry per CDR3 protein. Seen here are about 830,000 distinct CDR3 sequences, about 31% observed once, and the top ten hold approximately 13%. Study-level points and caveats: HLA-C-restricted TCR beta clonotypes specific for CMV led the ex vivo response. Adding up the frequency of public TCR beta families identified people who carried CMV plus the relevant HLA.

The receptor's source is a human donor in good health (CMV status not recorded). Some clones in this sample may be carry-over from other donors' samples. The rearrangement joins TRBV12-3 or TRBV12-4 to TRBJ2-2, with TRBD1 as a possible D gene (6 bases). Source: cultured CD8+ T cells from PBMCs, taken from culture after CMV antigen stimulation. The CDR3 DNA reads TGTGCCAGCACTTTAGAGGGGGTATGGACCGGGGAGCTGTTTTTT. This gives the protein CASTLEGVWTGELFF.